A selection of T cell receptor beta chains follows, all from one sample in a study of OX40 agonist ivuxolimab in advanced cancers. Method: immunoSEQ multiplex PCR; TCRdb's copy keeps in-frame clones and lacks some. Among fewer than 55,000 clones, around 91% were seen once, and the ten largest hold roughly a tenth. Sequences were derived from CD4+ or CD8+ T cells sorted from blood, sampled in a trial of the OX40 agonist ivuxolimab. The receptors derive from an adult with an advanced solid tumor such as melanoma, head and neck, liver or kidney cancer. Both conserved end residues are part of each CDR3. A D gene is named only where the DNA matches it firmly. Some rows have no size entry. The others give once, few or many, or a class for an expanded clone.

V,J,size,D,CDR3,DNA
TRBV7-9,TRBJ2-2,NA,NA,CASSLALPDGELFF,TGTGCCAGCAGCTTAGCTCTCCCTGACGGGGAGCTGTTTTTT
TRBV6-5,TRBJ1-4,NA,TRBD1,CASSYSTGVEEKLFF,TGTGCCAGCAGTTACTCGACAGGGGTAGAGGAAAAACTGTTTTTT
TRBV29-1,TRBJ1-1,NA,NA,CSARGANTEAFF,TGCAGCGCCCGGGGGGCCAACACTGAAGCTTTCTTT
TRBV7-2,TRBJ2-3,NA,TRBD2,CASSSGWGTSGENTDTQYF,TGTGCCAGCAGCTCGGGCTGGGGGACTAGCGGGGAGAACACAGATACGCAGTATTTT
TRBV7-9,TRBJ2-3,NA,TRBD1,CASSFSGTGPTDTQYF,TGTGCCAGCAGCTTCTCCGGGACAGGGCCCACAGATACGCAGTATTTT
TRBV4-1,TRBJ1-5,NA,TRBD1,CASSQRTGGDQPQHF,TGCGCCAGCAGCCAGCGAACAGGGGGGGATCAGCCCCAGCATTTT
TRBV28,TRBJ1-3,NA,NA,CATIRDTSGNTIYF,TGTGCCACCATCCGGGACACCTCTGGAAACACCATATATTTT
TRBV11-2,TRBJ2-7,NA,TRBD2,CASSASGSGEQYF,TGTGCCAGCAGCGCTAGCGGGAGTGGCGAGCAGTACTTC
TRBV5-1,TRBJ2-3,once,TRBD1,CASSRGQSTDTQYF,TGCGCCAGCAGCCGGGGACAGAGCACAGATACGCAGTATTTT
TRBV30,TRBJ2-7,NA,TRBD1,CAWNRGGYEQYF,TGTGCCTGGAACAGGGGCGGCTACGAGCAGTACTTC
TRBV5-1,TRBJ1-2,NA,TRBD1,CASSTDRVFTF,TGCGCCAGCAGCACAGACAGGGTGTTTACCTTC
TRBV5-8,TRBJ1-2,NA,NA,CASSLARNYGYTF,TGTGCCAGCAGCTTGGCGCGTAACTATGGCTACACCTTC
TRBV7-3,TRBJ2-5,NA,NA,CASSLGAQSGTQYF,TGTGCCAGCAGCTTAGGCGCACAGTCTGGGACCCAGTACTTC
TRBV5-1,TRBJ2-7,NA,TRBD2,CASSLSSGPSYEQYF,TGCGCCAGCAGCTTGAGTAGCGGGCCCTCCTACGAGCAGTACTTC
TRBV4-1,TRBJ2-4,NA,NA,CASSQEEQEESKNIQYF,TGCGCCAGCAGCCAAGAAGAGCAGGAGGAATCCAAAAACATTCAGTACTTC
TRBV19,TRBJ1-4,NA,NA,CASSIGSLGEKLFF,TGTGCCAGTAGTATCGGGAGTTTGGGTGAAAAACTGTTTTTT
TRBV5-4,TRBJ1-2,NA,NA,CASSLGGGYGYTF,TGTGCCAGCAGCTTGGGGGGAGGGTATGGCTACACCTTC
TRBV5-1,TRBJ1-4,NA,TRBD1,CASSTGTGNEKLFF,TGCGCCAGCAGCACCGGGACAGGGAATGAAAAACTGTTTTTT
TRBV5-8,TRBJ1-1,NA,NA,CASSGVQGMNTEAFF,TGTGCCAGCAGCGGGGTTCAGGGGATGAACACTGAAGCTTTCTTT
TRBV5-4,TRBJ1-4,NA,NA,CASSHTATNEKLFF,TGTGCCAGCAGCCACACTGCAACTAATGAAAAACTGTTTTTT
TRBV5-4,TRBJ1-2,NA,NA,CASSTGQPNYGYTF,TGTGCCAGCAGCACCGGACAGCCGAACTATGGCTACACCTTC
TRBV28,TRBJ2-1,NA,TRBD2,CASSLAGGRYNEQFF,TGTGCCAGCAGTCTAGCGGGGGGCCGATACAATGAGCAGTTCTTC
TRBV5-1,TRBJ2-3,NA,NA,CASSLDRADTQYF,TGCGCCAGCAGCTTGGACCGGGCAGATACGCAGTATTTT
TRBV11-1,TRBJ1-4,NA,NA,CASSLATRGSNEKLFF,TGTGCCAGCAGCTTGGCTACCCGGGGAAGTAATGAAAAACTGTTTTTT
TRBV10-3,TRBJ2-5,NA,NA,CATGAGIQETQYF,TGTGCCACCGGGGCCGGGATCCAAGAGACCCAGTACTTC
TRBV2,TRBJ2-2,NA,TRBD1,CASSGQGAGELFF,TGTGCCAGCAGCGGACAGGGGGCCGGGGAGCTGTTTTTT
TRBV6-5,TRBJ1-1,NA,NA,CASWGDGEAFF,TGTGCCAGCTGGGGGGACGGTGAAGCTTTCTTT
TRBV11-2,TRBJ2-7,NA,TRBD1,CASSLTGQGRQYF,TGTGCCAGCAGCTTAACGGGACAGGGACGGCAGTACTTC
TRBV6-1,TRBJ2-2,NA,NA,CASSEQGLGELFF,TGTGCCAGCAGTGAACAGGGCCTCGGGGAGCTGTTTTTT
TRBV6-5,TRBJ2-1,NA,NA,CASSRDLSSYNEQFF,TGTGCCAGCAGTCGGGACTTGAGCTCCTACAATGAGCAGTTCTTC
TRBV4-1,TRBJ2-1,NA,TRBD1,CASSQVSPGGANEQFF,TGCGCCAGCAGCCAAGTGTCCCCAGGGGGCGCTAATGAGCAGTTCTTC
TRBV5-1,TRBJ1-2,NA,NA,CASSGGSAGAGYGYTF,TGCGCCAGCAGCGGAGGATCTGCAGGGGCTGGGTATGGCTACACCTTC
TRBV6-6,TRBJ2-5,NA,NA,CASSYSTRAETQYF,TGTGCCAGCAGTTACTCGACTAGGGCTGAGACCCAGTACTTC
TRBV28,TRBJ1-5,NA,NA,CASSLSRPQHF,TGTGCCAGCAGTCTGTCACGGCCCCAGCATTTT
TRBV7-9,TRBJ1-2,NA,NA,CASSLDTVANYGYTF,TGTGCCAGCAGCTTAGACACAGTAGCTAACTATGGCTACACCTTC
TRBV30,TRBJ2-5,NA,NA,CAWSVGLETQYF,TGTGCCTGGAGTGTAGGGCTTGAGACCCAGTACTTC
TRBV10-1,TRBJ1-4,once,NA,CASRGPTNEKLFF,TGCGCCAGCAGGGGACCGACCAATGAAAAACTGTTTTTT
TRBV11-3,TRBJ1-1,NA,NA,CASSTTMNTEAFF,TGTGCCAGCAGCACTACCATGAACACTGAAGCTTTCTTT
TRBV18,TRBJ2-1,NA,TRBD2,CASSPGLAGAGNEQFF,TGTGCCAGCTCACCCGGACTAGCGGGAGCTGGAAATGAGCAGTTCTTC
TRBV6-5,TRBJ1-5,NA,NA,CASSPGGGPQPQHF,TGTGCCAGCAGCCCCGGTGGGGGACCTCAGCCCCAGCATTTT
TRBV2,TRBJ2-6,once,TRBD2,CASRDLAGTSGANVLTF,TGTGCCAGCAGAGACCTAGCGGGGACCTCTGGGGCCAACGTCCTGACTTTC
TRBV11-2,TRBJ2-1,NA,TRBD2,CASSLALAGVDEQFF,TGTGCCAGCAGCTTAGCTCTAGCGGGGGTTGATGAGCAGTTCTTC
TRBV27,TRBJ1-5,NA,NA,CASTLAEQKRKHF,TGTGCCAGCACCCTAGCCGAGCAGAAGAGGAAACATTTT
TRBV5-5,TRBJ2-7,NA,TRBD1,CASSFRTGSYEQYF,TGTGCCAGCAGCTTCCGGACAGGGTCCTACGAGCAGTACTTC
TRBV9,TRBJ1-2,NA,NA,CASSAGPGQGLGYTF,TGTGCCAGCAGTGCGGGGCCGGGCCAGGGCCTTGGCTACACCTTC
TRBV28,TRBJ2-1,NA,TRBD2,CASYSGRGPYNEQFF,TGTGCCAGCTATAGCGGGAGGGGGCCCTACAATGAGCAGTTCTTC
TRBV7-9,TRBJ2-7,few,NA,CASSQAGHEQYF,TGTGCCAGCAGCCAAGCTGGCCACGAGCAGTACTTC
TRBV6-5,TRBJ1-1,NA,NA,CASSYRQGNTEAFF,TGTGCCAGCAGTTACAGGCAGGGGAACACTGAAGCTTTCTTT
TRBV6-6,TRBJ2-3,NA,TRBD1,CASRGQGGGPTDTQYF,TGTGCCAGCAGAGGACAGGGTGGGGGCCCCACAGATACGCAGTATTTT
TRBV18,TRBJ2-1,NA,TRBD2,CASSPTAKISGGRYNEQFF,TGTGCCAGCTCACCCACTGCGAAGATTAGCGGGGGGAGGTACAATGAGCAGTTCTTC
TRBV5-4,TRBJ1-1,NA,NA,CASSLDLSSTEAFF,TGTGCCAGCAGCCTCGACCTGAGTAGTACTGAAGCTTTCTTT
TRBV5-4,TRBJ1-6,few,NA,CASSFGGSGNSPLHF,TGTGCCAGCAGCTTCGGCGGTAGCGGTAATTCACCCCTCCACTTT
TRBV6-1,TRBJ1-5,once,NA,CASSVPGPQHF,TGTGCCAGCAGTGTCCCCGGGCCCCAGCATTTT
TRBV7-9,TRBJ1-6,NA,NA,CASSLSNSPLHF,TGTGCCAGCAGCTTAAGTAATTCACCCCTCCACTTT
TRBV19,TRBJ1-5,few,NA,CASSILDRNQPQHF,TGTGCCAGTAGTATACTCGACAGGAATCAGCCCCAGCATTTT
TRBV10-3,TRBJ2-7,NA,TRBD2,CAISDGAGGPYEQYF,TGTGCCATCAGTGATGGAGCGGGAGGGCCCTACGAGCAGTACTTC